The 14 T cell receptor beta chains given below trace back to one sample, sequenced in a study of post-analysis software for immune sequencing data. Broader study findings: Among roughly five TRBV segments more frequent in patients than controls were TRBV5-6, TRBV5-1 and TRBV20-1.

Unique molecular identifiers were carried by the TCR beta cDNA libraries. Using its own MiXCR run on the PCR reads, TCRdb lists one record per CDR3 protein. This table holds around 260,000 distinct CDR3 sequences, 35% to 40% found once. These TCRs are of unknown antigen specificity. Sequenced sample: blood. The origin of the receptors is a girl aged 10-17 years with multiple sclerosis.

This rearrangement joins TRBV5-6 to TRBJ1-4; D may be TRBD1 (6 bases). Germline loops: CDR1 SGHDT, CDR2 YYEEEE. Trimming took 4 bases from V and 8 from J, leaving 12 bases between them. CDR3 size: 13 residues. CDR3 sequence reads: CASSRGQTEKLFF. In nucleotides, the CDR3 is TGTGCCAGCAGCCGAGGACAGACCGAAAAACTGTTTTTT.

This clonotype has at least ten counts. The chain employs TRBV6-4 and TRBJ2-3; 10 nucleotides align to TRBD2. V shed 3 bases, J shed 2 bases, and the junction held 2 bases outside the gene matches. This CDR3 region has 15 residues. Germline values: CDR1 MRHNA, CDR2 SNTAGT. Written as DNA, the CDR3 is TGTGCCAGCAGTGAAAGCGGGGGGGCCACAGATACGCAGTATTTT. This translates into CASSESGGATDTQYF.

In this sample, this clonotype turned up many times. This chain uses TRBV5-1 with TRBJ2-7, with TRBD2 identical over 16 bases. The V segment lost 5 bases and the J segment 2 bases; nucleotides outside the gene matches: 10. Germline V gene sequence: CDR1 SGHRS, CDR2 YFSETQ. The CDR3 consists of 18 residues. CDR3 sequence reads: CASSPGLAGGPVPYEQYF. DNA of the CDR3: TGCGCCAGCAGTCCGGGACTAGCGGGGGGGCCTGTCCCCTACGAGCAGTACTTC.

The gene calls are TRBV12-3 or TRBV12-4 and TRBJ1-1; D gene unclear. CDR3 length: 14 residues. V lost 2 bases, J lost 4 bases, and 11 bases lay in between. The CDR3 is CASSLRWLSTEAFF. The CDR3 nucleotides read TGTGCCAGCAGTTTAAGATGGTTGAGCACTGAAGCTTTCTTT.

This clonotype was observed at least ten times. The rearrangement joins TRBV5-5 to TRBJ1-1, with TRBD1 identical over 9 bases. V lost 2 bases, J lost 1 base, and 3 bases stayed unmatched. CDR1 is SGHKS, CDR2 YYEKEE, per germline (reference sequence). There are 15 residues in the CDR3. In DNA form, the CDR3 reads TGTGCCAGCAGCTTAGTGGGACAGGGGAACACTGAAGCTTTCTTT. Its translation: CASSLVGQGNTEAFF.

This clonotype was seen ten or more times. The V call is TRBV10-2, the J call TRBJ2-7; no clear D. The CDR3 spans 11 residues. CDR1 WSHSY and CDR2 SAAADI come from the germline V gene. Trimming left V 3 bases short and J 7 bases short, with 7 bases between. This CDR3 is CASSDSLEQYF. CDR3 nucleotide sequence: TGCGCCAGCAGTGACAGCCTAGAGCAGTACTTC.

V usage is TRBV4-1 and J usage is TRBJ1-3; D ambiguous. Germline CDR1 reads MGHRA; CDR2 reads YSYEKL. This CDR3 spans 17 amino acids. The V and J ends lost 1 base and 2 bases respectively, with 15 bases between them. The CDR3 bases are TGCGCCAGCAGCCAAGTAAGGCGGCAGAGGGCTGGAAACACCATATATTTT. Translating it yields CASSQVRRQRAGNTIYF.

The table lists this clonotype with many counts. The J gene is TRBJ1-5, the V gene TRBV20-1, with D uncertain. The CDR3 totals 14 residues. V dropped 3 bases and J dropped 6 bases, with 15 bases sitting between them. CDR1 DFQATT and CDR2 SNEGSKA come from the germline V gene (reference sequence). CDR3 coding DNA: TGCAGTGCTAGTGGCCAAACCCTAAGTCAGCCCCAGCATTTT. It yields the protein CSASGQTLSQPQHF.

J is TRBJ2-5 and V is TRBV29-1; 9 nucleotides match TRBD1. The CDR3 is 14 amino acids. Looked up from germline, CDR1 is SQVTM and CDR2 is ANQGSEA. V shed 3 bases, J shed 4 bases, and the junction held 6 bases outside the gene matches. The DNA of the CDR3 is TGCAGCGTTGAGGGACAGGGCACGGGAGAGACCCAGTACTTC. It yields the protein CSVEGQGTGETQYF. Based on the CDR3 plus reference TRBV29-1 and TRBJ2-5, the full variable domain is SAVISQKPSRDICQRGTSLTIQCQVDSQVTMMFWYRQQPGQSLTLIATANQGSEATYESGFVIDKFPISRPNLTFSTLTVSNMSPEDSSIYLCSVEGQGTGETQYFGPGTRLLVL.

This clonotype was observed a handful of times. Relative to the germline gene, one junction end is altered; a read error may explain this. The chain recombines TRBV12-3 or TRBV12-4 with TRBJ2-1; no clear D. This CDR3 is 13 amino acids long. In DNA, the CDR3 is TGTACCAGCAGTTTTCGTACTTACAATGAGCAGTTCTTC. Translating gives CTSSFRTYNEQFF.

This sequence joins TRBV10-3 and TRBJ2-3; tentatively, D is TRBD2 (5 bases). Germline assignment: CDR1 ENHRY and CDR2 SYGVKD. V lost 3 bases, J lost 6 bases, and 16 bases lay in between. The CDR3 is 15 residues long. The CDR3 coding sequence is TGTGCCATCAGTGATGATAGGACGGAGGAGGATACGCAGTATTTT. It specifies CAISDDRTEEDTQYF.

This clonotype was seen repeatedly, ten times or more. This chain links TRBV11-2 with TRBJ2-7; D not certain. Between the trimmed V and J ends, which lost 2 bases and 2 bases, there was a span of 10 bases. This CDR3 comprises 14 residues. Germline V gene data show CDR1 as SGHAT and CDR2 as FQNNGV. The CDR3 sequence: CASSLNIPPYEQYF. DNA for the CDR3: TGTGCCAGCAGCTTAAACATCCCCCCCTACGAGCAGTACTTC.

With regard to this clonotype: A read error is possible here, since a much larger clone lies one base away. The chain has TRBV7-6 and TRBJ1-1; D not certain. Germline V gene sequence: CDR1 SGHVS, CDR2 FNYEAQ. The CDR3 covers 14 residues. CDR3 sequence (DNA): TGTGCCAGAAGCTTAGTTGGCAGTGACACTGAAGCTTTCTTT. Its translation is CARSLVGSDTEAFF.

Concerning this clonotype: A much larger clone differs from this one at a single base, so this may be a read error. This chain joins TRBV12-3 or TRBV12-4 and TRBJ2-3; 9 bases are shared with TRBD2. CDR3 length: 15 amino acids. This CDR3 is CASSRLAAITDAQYF. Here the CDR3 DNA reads TGTGCCAGCAGCCGACTAGCGGCGATCACAGATGCGCAGTATTTT.